Listed here are 15 T cell receptor beta chains from one sample, sequenced in a study of T cell responses to AZD1222 COVID-19 vaccine. Some clones are missing from TCRdb's copy, which holds only in-frame ones; the method was immunoSEQ multiplex PCR. Of about 150,000 clones in the sample, roughly 88% were seen once. Sequencing was performed on peripheral blood, taken 28 days after the second dose of the MenACWY control vaccine. These receptors were collected from an adult who received the MenACWY meningococcal vaccine as a control.

This chain connects TRBV4-1 to TRBJ2-1; D may correspond to TRBD1 or TRBD2 (5 bases each). The V end was cut by 4 bases, the J end by 9 bases, with 16 bases between. Looked up from germline, CDR1 is MGHRA and CDR2 is YSYEKL. This CDR3 contains 14 residues. CDR3 nucleotides: TGCGCCAGCAGCCGAGGGGAGATGAATAGTGAGCAGTTCTTC. It is translated as CASSRGEMNSEQFF.

The rearrangement links TRBV7-9 to TRBJ2-7; the match to TRBD2 covers 8 bases. In germline, CDR1 is SEHNR, CDR2 FQNEAQ (reference sequence). The CDR3 is 13 amino acids. After removal of 5 bases from V and 7 bases from J, the junction contained 7 bases not matched to a gene. CDR3 coding DNA: TGTGCCAGCAGCCCTGGCACGGGGGGGGAGCAGTACTTC. This translates into CASSPGTGGEQYF.

This chain connects TRBV19 to TRBJ2-2; 7 bases are a match to TRBD1. Germline values: CDR1 LNHDA, CDR2 SQIVND (reference sequence). The CDR3 contains 17 residues. Trimming removed 7 bases from V and 0 bases from J; junction bases left unmatched: 11. The CDR3 DNA is TGTGCCAGTACCAGGGGGATTTATCCCCCGAACACCGGGGAGCTGTTTTTT. Amino acid sequence: CASTRGIYPPNTGELFF.

The chain joins TRBV28 to TRBJ2-2, with D unclear. Germline lookup yields CDR1 MDHEN and CDR2 SYDVKM. The CDR3 is 13 residues long. With 3 bases removed from V and 3 bases from J, the gap between germline ends came to 5 bases. In nucleotides, the CDR3 is TGTGCCAGCAGTTTTAGATACACCGGGGAGCTGTTTTTT. Protein: CASSFRYTGELFF.

The chain links TRBV5-6 to TRBJ1-1; no definite D call. This CDR3 is built from 13 residues. CDR1 and CDR2 from the germline V gene are SGHDT and YYEEEE. Trimming stripped 0 bases from V and 0 bases from J, with 3 bases between. In DNA form, the CDR3 reads TGTGCCAGCAGCTTGGGGTTGAACACTGAAGCTTTCTTT. This codes for CASSLGLNTEAFF.

This chain links TRBV24-1 with TRBJ1-2; no reliable D call. Germline lookup yields CDR1 KGHDR and CDR2 SFDVKD. V was cut by 7 bases and J by 1 base, with 6 bases left in between. This CDR3 is built from 12 residues. The DNA for the CDR3 is TGTGCCACCAGGTCTGATAACTATGGCTACACCTTC. The encoded protein is CATRSDNYGYTF.

This clone was counted once. The V gene is TRBV20-1, the J gene TRBJ1-3; D is unresolved. The CDR3 extends over 14 amino acids. The ends were cut back, 7 bases at V and 0 bases at J, with 13 bases in the middle. Germline values: CDR1 DFQATT, CDR2 SNEGSKA (reference sequence). The CDR3 DNA sequence: TGCAGTGGTACTGACAAAACCTCTGGAAACACCATATATTTT. Protein sequence: CSGTDKTSGNTIYF.

V usage is TRBV9 and J usage is TRBJ1-6; tentatively, D is TRBD1 (5 bases). Germline CDR1 reads SGDLS; CDR2 reads YYNGEE. V was trimmed by 0 bases and J by 2 bases, leaving 6 bases between them. The CDR3 runs to 15 residues. This CDR3 is CASSVGTPYNSPLHF. CDR3 bases: TGTGCCAGCAGCGTAGGGACACCCTATAATTCACCCCTCCACTTT.

The chain is built from TRBV5-1 and TRBJ1-2; D might be TRBD1 (6 bases). The CDR3 loop spans 13 amino acids. Germline CDR1 is SGHRS and CDR2 is YFSETQ. The ends were cut back, 3 bases at V and 7 bases at J, with 13 bases in the middle. CDR3 amino acids: CASSSPGAAGYTF. The DNA for the CDR3 is TGCGCCAGCAGCTCGCCGGGGGCGGCTGGCTACACCTTC.

The chain recombines TRBV11-3 with TRBJ1-1; possible D gene TRBD1, 6 bases. The germline gives CDR1 SGHNT, CDR2 YENEEA. V lost 5 bases to trimming and J lost 1 base, with 14 bases between them. CDR3 size: 15 residues. CDR3 loop: CASSPPGQTNTEAFF. The CDR3, as DNA: TGTGCCAGCAGCCCGCCTGGACAGACGAACACTGAAGCTTTCTTT.

This chain connects TRBV3-1 (or the pseudogene TRBV3-2) to TRBJ1-1; D ambiguous. Germline V gives CDR1 LGHDT, CDR2 YNNKEL (reference sequence). The CDR3 is made up of 12 amino acids. Trimming left V 6 bases short and J 8 bases short, with 13 bases between. CDR3 sequence reads: CASSRTDGEAFF. DNA of the CDR3: TGTGCCAGCAGTCGAACCGACGGAGAAGCTTTCTTT.

CDR3 bases: TGTGCCAGTTGGGCTGCAACTAATGAAAAACTGTTTTTT. Its translation: CASWAATNEKLFF. V and J are TRBV19 and TRBJ1-4; D not resolved. Trimming pared 8 bases from V and 0 bases from J, leaving 7 bases between. This CDR3 comprises 13 residues. CDR1 is LNHDA and CDR2 is SQIVND in the germline V gene (reference sequence).

The rearrangement uses TRBV6-5 and TRBJ2-5; D unclear. This CDR3 has 13 residues. Trimming took off 6 bases at V and 3 bases at J, with 11 bases between the two ends. Germline-derived CDR1 and CDR2 are MNHEY and SVGAGI. The chain's CDR3 is CASRGIRKETQYF. DNA for the CDR3: TGTGCCAGCAGGGGAATAAGAAAAGAGACCCAGTACTTC.

The chain has TRBV6-2 or TRBV6-3 and TRBJ1-1, with D unclear. The V gene's germline CDR1 is MNHEY and CDR2 SVGEGT. The CDR3 is 12 amino acids. Trimming took off 4 bases at V and 4 bases at J, with 7 bases between the two ends. The CDR3 DNA reads as TGTGCCAGCAGTTCCACTTTCACTGAAGCTTTCTTT. This encodes CASSSTFTEAFF.

The gene calls are TRBV24-1 and TRBJ1-5; D possibly corresponds to TRBD1 (5 bases). The CDR3 has 15 amino acids. The V gene's germline CDR1 is KGHDR and CDR2 SFDVKD. The V end was cut by 4 bases, the J end by 4 bases, with 13 bases between. As DNA, the CDR3 is TGTGCCACCAGTGACGCCGACAGCTTTAATCAGCCCCAGCATTTT. It encodes CATSDADSFNQPQHF.